Each of the 22 T cell receptor beta chains below was sequenced from the same sample in a study of T cells in localized non-small cell lung cancer. Measured with immunoSEQ multiplex PCR; TCRdb has only the in-frame clones, and not every one. The sample consists of under 2,500 clones, roughly 20% of them appearing once. Material: lung tumor tissue, obtained before any cancer treatment. The origin of the receptors is a male donor aged 60 or older with stage I lung adenocarcinoma.

The chain combines TRBV14 with TRBJ2-7; D gene unclear. Trimming stripped 3 bases from V and 4 bases from J, with 1 base between. The CDR3 runs 10 residues. Germline V gene lookup returns CDR1 SGHDN and CDR2 FVKESK. The CDR3 loop is CASSQYEQYF. In DNA, the CDR3 is TGTGCCAGCAGCCAGTACGAGCAGTACTTC.

This clone came up a few times. The chain uses TRBV1 and TRBJ2-2; TRBD1, the D gene given by the table, was not confirmed from the DNA. TRBV1 is labeled a pseudogene. This CDR3 comprises 16 residues. CDR3 bases: TGCGCCAGCAGCCATGAGGGACAGGGAAACACCGGGGAGCTGTTTTTT. Encoded protein: CASSHEGQGNTGELFF.

At least ten counts were recorded for this clone. The chain links TRBV11-3 to TRBJ1-6; unclear D gene. Germline CDR1 is SGHNT and CDR2 is YENEEA. Trimming took off 2 bases at V and 9 bases at J, with 11 bases between the two ends. This CDR3 comprises 14 residues. CDR3 sequence: CASSLNPGSSPLHF. CDR3 bases: TGTGCCAGCAGCTTAAACCCGGGGAGTTCACCCCTCCACTTT.

By frequency in the sample, this clone is medium-sized (0.01 to 0.1%). The chain has TRBV4-1 and TRBJ2-1, with 10 nucleotides matching TRBD1. The V gene's germline CDR1 is MGHRA and CDR2 YSYEKL. Trimming took 0 bases from V and 7 from J; bases not matched to a gene: 6. The CDR3 is 16 residues long. The CDR3 loop is CASSQDRTGGWNEQFF. The CDR3 nucleotides are TGCGCCAGCAGCCAAGATAGGACAGGGGGATGGAATGAGCAGTTCTTC.

The chain carries TRBV19 and TRBJ2-3; 8 bases match TRBD2. The CDR3 totals 15 residues. Germline V gives CDR1 LNHDA, CDR2 SQIVND (reference sequence). V shed 6 bases, J shed 6 bases, and the junction held 11 bases outside the gene matches. The CDR3: CASSNIAGPTDTQYF. The CDR3 coding sequence is TGTGCCAGTAGCAACATAGCGGGACCTACGGATACGCAGTATTTT. Supplemented by reference TRBV19 and TRBJ2-3, the full variable domain reads DGGITQSPKYLFRKEGQNVTLSCEQNLNHDAMYWYRQDPGQGLRLIYYSQIVNDFQKGDIAEGYSVSREKKESFPLTVTSAQKNPTAFYLCASSNIAGPTDTQYFGPGTRLTVL.

This clone was counted only a few times. This chain connects TRBV6-8 to TRBJ2-3, with 11 bases aligning to TRBD2. The V segment lost 8 bases and the J segment 2 bases; nucleotides outside the gene matches: 12. The CDR3 is 17 amino acids. In germline, CDR1 is MNHGY, CDR2 SAAAGT. This chain's CDR3 is CASSRGRTSGYTDTQYF. Written as DNA, the CDR3 is TGTGCCAGCTCAAGGGGTCGGACTAGCGGGTACACAGATACGCAGTATTTT.

J is TRBJ2-2 and V is TRBV11-3; D is uncertain. CDR3 size: 15 residues. V was shortened by 1 base and J by 4 bases, with 10 bases between the two germline ends. The germline gives CDR1 SGHNT, CDR2 YENEEA. The CDR3 DNA reads TGTGCCAGCAGCTTAGGCCTCGCAAGCACCGGGGAGCTGTTTTTT. Its translation is CASSLGLASTGELFF.

This clone was counted between two and nine times. V and J are TRBV12-5 and TRBJ1-5; perhaps TRBD1 as D (6 bases). Trimming pared 8 bases from V and 6 bases from J, leaving 14 bases between. CDR1 and CDR2 from the germline V gene are LGHNT and FRNRAP. This CDR3 has 13 residues. CDR3 residues: CASTFGGPQPQHF. The CDR3 coding sequence is TGTGCTAGTACATTCGGGGGGCCTCAGCCCCAGCATTTT.

This rearrangement joins TRBV6-8 to TRBJ2-5; no definite D call. This CDR3 region has 15 residues. V was pared by 2 bases and J by 5 bases, with 15 bases between. CDR1 and CDR2 from the germline V gene are MNHGY and SAAAGT. The CDR3: CASSYALADGETQYF. The CDR3 DNA reads TGTGCCAGCAGTTACGCTCTCGCGGACGGGGAGACCCAGTACTTC.

The table lists this clone with a few counts. This chain connects TRBV9 to TRBJ2-5, with D perhaps TRBD2 (6 bases). Trimming took off 4 bases at V and 2 bases at J, with 6 bases between the two ends. This CDR3 is built from 12 residues. In germline, CDR1 is SGDLS, CDR2 YYNGEE. The chain's CDR3 is CASSREQETQYF. For the CDR3, the DNA is TGTGCCAGCAGCCGGGAGCAAGAGACCCAGTACTTC.

This clone was counted at least ten times. The chain employs TRBV11-3 and TRBJ2-3, with 10 nucleotides matching TRBD2. Germline V lookup: CDR1 SGHNT, CDR2 YENEEA. With V trimmed by 6 bases and J by 3 bases, 3 bases remained unmatched. The CDR3 is made up of 14 amino acids. This CDR3 is CASSPTSGTDTQYF. The CDR3 nucleotides are TGTGCCAGCAGTCCGACTAGCGGGACAGATACGCAGTATTTT.

This clone was seen a handful of times. The rearrangement links TRBV29-1 to TRBJ2-2, with D maybe TRBD1 (6 bases). This CDR3 has 15 amino acids. V lost 4 bases to trimming and J lost 2 bases, with 14 bases between them. Germline V gene data show CDR1 as SQVTM and CDR2 as ANQGSEA. The CDR3 region has the DNA TGCAGCGTTGTCCCCGGACAGAGCAACACCGGGGAGCTGTTTTTT. As protein: CSVVPGQSNTGELFF.

The V call is TRBV6-8, the J call TRBJ2-3, with a weak D call TRBD2 (7 bases). Germline CDR1 is MNHGY and CDR2 is SAAAGT. This CDR3 has 12 amino acids. Deletions cut 5 bases from V and 6 bases from J, with 9 bases between. CDR3 protein: CASSGGADTQYF. DNA for the CDR3: TGTGCCAGCAGTGGGGGGGCTGATACGCAGTATTTT.

Relative to its sample, this clone is large (0.1 to 1%). The V and J genes are TRBV7-2 and TRBJ1-3, with D unresolved. The V gene's germline CDR1 is SGHTA and CDR2 FQGNSA. The CDR3 is made up of 13 amino acids. Trimming removed 5 bases at V and 0 bases at J, with 5 bases between. The CDR3 reads CASSPDSGNTIYF. As DNA, the CDR3 is TGTGCCAGCAGCCCTGACTCTGGAAACACCATATATTTT. Using reference TRBV7-2 and TRBJ1-3 for the parts outside the CDR3, the full variable domain is GAGVSQSPSNKVTEKGKDVELRCDPISGHTALYWYRQSLGQGLEFLIYFQGNSAPDKSGLPSDRFSAERTGGSVSTLTIQRTQQEDSAVYLCASSPDSGNTIYFGEGSWLTVV.

This clone was picked up a small number of times. J is TRBJ1-6 and V is TRBV4-1; no reliable D call. CDR3 length: 14 residues. The germline V gene has CDR1 MGHRA and CDR2 YSYEKL. The V end was cut by 4 bases, the J end by 6 bases, with 10 bases between. CDR3 DNA sequence: TGCGCCAGCAGCCCTCACCGGGGTAATTCACCCCTCCACTTT. This translates into CASSPHRGNSPLHF.

The genes are TRBV11-3 and TRBJ1-4, with 7 bases matching TRBD1. The CDR3 is 14 residues long. CDR1 SGHNT and CDR2 YENEEA come from the germline V gene. The V gene end was trimmed by 5 bases and the J gene end by 4 bases; junction bases not matched to a gene: 4. The CDR3 spells CASSLRDSNEKLFF. The CDR3 DNA reads TGTGCCAGCAGCCTCCGGGACAGTAATGAAAAACTGTTTTTT.

The chain couples TRBV29-1 to TRBJ1-2; unclear D gene. The V end lost 0 bases, the J end lost 8 bases, and 10 bases lay between the germline ends. This CDR3 is 12 amino acids long. Germline CDR1 SQVTM, CDR2 ANQGSEA. DNA for the CDR3: TGCAGCGTTGAAGATGGGTTCATAGGCTACACCTTC. Protein: CSVEDGFIGYTF.

This clone is categorized as medium-sized. The genes are TRBV6-8 and TRBJ2-7; 8 nucleotides agree with TRBD1. V gave up 0 bases and J gave up 3 bases; unmatched junction bases: 4. Germline values: CDR1 MNHGY, CDR2 SAAAGT. CDR3 length equals 15 residues. The CDR3 region is CASSYSGDRFYEQYF. In nucleotides, the CDR3 is TGTGCCAGCAGTTACTCGGGGGACAGGTTCTACGAGCAGTACTTC.

This clone is termed medium-sized. V usage is TRBV11-3 and J usage is TRBJ1-5; D is unresolved. V was cut by 2 bases and J by 0 bases, with 8 bases left in between. The CDR3 extends over 15 amino acids. From germline, CDR1 is SGHNT and CDR2 YENEEA. CDR3 nucleotides: TGTGCCAGCAGCTTACGGGAGAGTAGCAATCAGCCCCAGCATTTT. Encoded protein: CASSLRESSNQPQHF.

This clone is deemed medium-sized. The chain combines TRBV11-3 with TRBJ2-7, with 13 bases aligning to TRBD2. The CDR3 covers 16 residues. Germline assignment: CDR1 SGHNT and CDR2 YENEEA. The ends lost 5 bases at V and 7 bases at J; junction bases unmatched: 11. CDR3 nucleotide sequence: TGTGCCAGCAGCCATTCCGGACTAGCGGGAGAGGTTGAGCAGTACTTC. This encodes CASSHSGLAGEVEQYF.

Sample share makes this clone large (0.1 to 1%). Other nucleotide sequences from this sample produce the same CDR3. This sequence joins TRBV6-8 and TRBJ1-5, with 8 bases matching TRBD1. The CDR3 is 14 amino acids. Germline V gives CDR1 MNHGY, CDR2 SAAAGT. The junction had 5 bases not matched to a gene; V was cut back by 10 bases and J by 0 bases. This chain's CDR3 is CAIGTGDSNQPQHF. CDR3 nucleotides: TGTGCCATTGGGACAGGTGATAGCAATCAGCCCCAGCATTTT.

This rearrangement joins TRBV29-1 to TRBJ2-1; TRBD2 aligns across 7 bases. The ends lost 5 bases at V and 2 bases at J; junction bases unmatched: 6. The CDR3 contains 14 residues. Germline V lookup: CDR1 SQVTM, CDR2 ANQGSEA. CDR3 sequence (DNA): TGCAGCGTTAGAGCGGGATCCACCTACAATGAGCAGTTCTTC. This translates into CSVRAGSTYNEQFF.